The clone carrying this TCR beta chain was counted between two and nine times. The antigen remains undetermined. The use of a sample-barcoded 5' primer and a J-beta primer mix characterized a second PCR of about 7 to 12 cycles. The template-switch adaptor, which had 12 random nucleotides, put a tag on each cDNA molecule. One entry per CDR3 protein, called by TCRdb with MiXCR from the 5' RACE reads. This table holds 600,000 or so distinct CDR3 sequences, 47% found once. The sample is drawn from a study of blood T cells in healthy people across ages. Study-wide results and limits: Unsorted PBMCs blocked a conclusive comparison of naive and antigen-experienced cells.

The CDR3 length is 14 residues. The germline gives CDR1 SGHTA, CDR2 FQGNSA. V shed 5 bases, J shed 6 bases, and the junction held 4 bases outside the gene matches. This sequence originates from a man at least 80 years old in good health. This chain links TRBV7-2 with TRBJ2-1; 10 bases match TRBD2. Sequenced sample: blood. The CDR3 protein is CASSLGLASNEQFF. The CDR3 coding sequence is TGTGCCAGCAGCCTGGGACTAGCGAGCAATGAGCAGTTCTTC.